This T cell receptor (beta chain) was sequenced for a study of vaccination and CD4 T cells after COVID-19. TCRdb passed the PCR reads through MiXCR, listing each CDR3 protein once. The sample lists fewer than 30,000 distinct CDR3 sequences; around 53% were seen once. CDR3 length: 20 amino acids. After removal of 3 bases from V and 1 base from J, the junction contained 16 bases not matched to a gene. From germline, CDR1 is LNHDA and CDR2 SQIVND (reference sequence). The sequencing here drew on CD4+ T cells from blood, taken before SARS-CoV-2 vaccination. This clonotype originated in a human donor who had recovered from COVID-19. The chain has TRBV19 and TRBJ2-1, with 9 bases lining up with TRBD1. The CDR3 loop reads CASSMDRGLLNEGSYNEQFF. The CDR3 region has the DNA TGTGCCAGTAGTATGGACAGGGGTCTGCTGAATGAGGGGTCCTACAATGAGCAGTTCTTC.